This TCR beta chain came from a study of T cell repertoires in cytomegalovirus infection. Study information: Used in the study were CMV epitopes, some recently identified and HLA-C-restricted, others well-studied and HLA-B-restricted. Indications of both CMV infection and matching HLA type were provided by public TCR beta signatures.

The ends were cut back, 0 bases at V and 2 bases at J, with 8 bases in the middle. In germline, CDR1 is LNHNV, CDR2 YYDKDF (reference sequence). The CDR3 runs to 15 residues. Worth noting for this clonotype: What it recognizes is unknown.

Findings of the study overall: Based on cumulative public TCR beta family frequency, carriers of CMV plus the relevant HLA were identified. HLA-C-restricted CMV clonotypes gave the most frequent clonotype in two of eight donors.

Using its own MiXCR run on the reads, TCRdb lists one record per CDR3 protein. The repertoire has 650,000 to 850,000 distinct CDR3 sequences, roughly 29% of them found once; the top ten carry 13%. Here the sequenced sample was cultured CD8+ T cells from PBMCs, taken from culture after CMV antigen stimulation. The genes are TRBV15 and TRBJ1-5; D is possibly TRBD1 (5 bases). This TCR was sampled from a human donor in good health (CMV status not recorded). Some clones in this sample may be carry-over from other donors' samples. The CDR3 DNA is TGTGCCACCAGCAGAGAGACGGGGGGCAATCAGCCCCAGCATTTT. Its protein is CATSRETGGNQPQHF.